This T cell receptor (beta chain) is drawn from a study of shared clonotypes between healthy human individuals. Study-level results: A limitation of the genetic and exposure-history diversity represented arose from few donors. For naive CD4 cells, 5% to 6.5% of clonotypes were shared across a handful of donors. Among non-shared clonotypes, generation probabilities were lower than among those shared by all four donors.

TCRdb's table, derived via immunoSEQ multiplex PCR, lists solely in-frame clones and lacks some. The data show about 2.1 million clones, roughly 95% seen once. The V gene end was trimmed by 6 bases and the J gene end by 3 bases; junction bases not matched to a gene: 6. The CDR3 extends over 14 amino acids. CDR1 is MNHEY, CDR2 SMNVEV, per germline (reference sequence). About this clone: What it recognizes is unknown.

Positively selected for CCR7, the CD45RO-negative cells used as naive CD8 cells excluded terminally differentiated effector memory CD45RA+ cells. What was sequenced was naive CD8+ T cells from PBMCs. The source is a young man in good health. Some clones in this sample may be carry-over from other donors' samples. V is TRBV27 and J is TRBJ2-7; TRBD1 matches 9 bases. The CDR3: CASRSTGGIYEQYF. The CDR3 nucleotides read TGTGCCAGCAGGTCGACAGGGGGTATCTACGAGCAGTACTTC.